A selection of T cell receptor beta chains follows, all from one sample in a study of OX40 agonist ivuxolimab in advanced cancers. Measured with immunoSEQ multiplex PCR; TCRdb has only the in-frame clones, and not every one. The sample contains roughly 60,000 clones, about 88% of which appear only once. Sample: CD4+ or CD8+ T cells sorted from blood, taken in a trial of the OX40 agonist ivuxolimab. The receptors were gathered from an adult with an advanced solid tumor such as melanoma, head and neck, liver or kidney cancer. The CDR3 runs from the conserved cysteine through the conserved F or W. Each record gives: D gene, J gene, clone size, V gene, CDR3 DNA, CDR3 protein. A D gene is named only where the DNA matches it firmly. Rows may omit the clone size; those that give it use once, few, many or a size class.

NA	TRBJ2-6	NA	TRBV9	TGTGCCAGCAGCGTCACCCACTCTGGGGCCAACGTCCTGACTTTC	CASSVTHSGANVLTF
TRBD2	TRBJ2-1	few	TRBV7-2	TGTGCCAGCAGCTTAAAACGGCTAGCGGACTCCTACAATGAGCAGTTCTTC	CASSLKRLADSYNEQFF
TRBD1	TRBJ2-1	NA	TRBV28	TGTGCCAGCAGTCAGACAGGGTTCCCCTCCGGTGGGGAGCAGTTCTTC	CASSQTGFPSGGEQFF
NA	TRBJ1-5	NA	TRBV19	TGTGCCAGTAGGCCTACAGAAACCAATCAGCCCCAGCATTTT	CASRPTETNQPQHF
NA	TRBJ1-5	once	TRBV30	TGTGCCTGGAGCTACGGGCTCAATCAGCCCCAGCATTTT	CAWSYGLNQPQHF
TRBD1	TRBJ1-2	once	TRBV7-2	TGTGCCAGCAGCTTCGACAGGGTTAACTATGGCTACACCTTC	CASSFDRVNYGYTF
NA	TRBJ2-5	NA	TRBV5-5	TGTGCCAGCAGCTTGGTGGGGAGGGAGACCCAGTACTTC	CASSLVGRETQYF
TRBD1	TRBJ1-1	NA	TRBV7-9	TGTGCCAGCAGCTTGCGGGGACAGGGCACTGAAGCTTTCTTT	CASSLRGQGTEAFF
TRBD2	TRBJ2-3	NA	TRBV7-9	TGTGCCAGCAGCTTAGTACTAGCGGGCACAGATACGCAGTATTTT	CASSLVLAGTDTQYF
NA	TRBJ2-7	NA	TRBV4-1	TGCGCCAGCAGCCCGGGCCAAGGAGGGTACGAGCAGTACTTC	CASSPGQGGYEQYF